This T cell receptor beta chain came from a study of glioma-infiltrating T cells. The overall study: Glioblastomas were WHO grade IV, sampled at first diagnosis; low-grade were grade II.

Findings and limits, study-wide: A blood CDR3 motif signature was depleted in highly divergent patients. Above-expected tissue-blood divergence occurred in all gliomas, most in low-grade ones.

Amplification of TCR alpha and beta CDR3 regions from RNA used iRepertoire nested multiplex PCR. Each CDR3 protein is one row after TCRdb ran MiXCR on the multiplex PCR reads. Of 300,000 to 450,000 distinct CDR3 sequences in the sample, around 45% were seen once. Details on this clonotype: Its target is unknown.

The clonotype was recovered from a human donor with low-grade glioma or glioblastoma, undergoing nonglioma brain surgery, or in good health (not recorded which). Specimen: glioma tissue, nonneoplastic brain tissue, or PBMCs (not recorded which).

The CDR3 nucleotides are TGTGCCAGCAGATCAGGGGTCGGCTACACCTTC. It specifies CASRSGVGYTF. This chain connects TRBV13 to TRBJ1-2; a possible D gene is TRBD1 (6 bases). Between the trimmed V and J ends, which lost 6 bases and 8 bases, there was a span of 10 bases. Germline V gene data show CDR1 as PRHDT and CDR2 as FYEKMQ (reference sequence). This CDR3 spans 11 amino acids.